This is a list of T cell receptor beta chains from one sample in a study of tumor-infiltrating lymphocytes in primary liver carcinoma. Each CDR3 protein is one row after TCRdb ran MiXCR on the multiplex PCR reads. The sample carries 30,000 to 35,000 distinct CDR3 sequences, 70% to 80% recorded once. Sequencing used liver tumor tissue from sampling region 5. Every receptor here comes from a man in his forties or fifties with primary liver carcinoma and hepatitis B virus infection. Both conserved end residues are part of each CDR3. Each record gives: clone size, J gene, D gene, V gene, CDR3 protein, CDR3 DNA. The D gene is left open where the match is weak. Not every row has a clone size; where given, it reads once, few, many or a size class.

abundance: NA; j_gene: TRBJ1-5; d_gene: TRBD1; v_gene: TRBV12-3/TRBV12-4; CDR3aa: CACRFQGGQGNQPQHF; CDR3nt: TGTGCCTGCAGGTTCCAAGGGGGACAGGGCAATCAGCCCCAGCATTTT
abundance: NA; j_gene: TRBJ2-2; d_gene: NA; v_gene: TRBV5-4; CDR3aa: CASSRHDRNTGELLF; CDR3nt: TGTGCCAGCAGCAGACATGATAGGAACACCGGGGAGCTGCTTTTT
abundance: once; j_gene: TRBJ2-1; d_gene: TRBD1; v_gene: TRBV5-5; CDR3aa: CASIPGQGYCNEQFF; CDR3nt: TGTGCCAGCATCCCTGGACAGGGTTACTGCAATGAGCAGTTCTTC
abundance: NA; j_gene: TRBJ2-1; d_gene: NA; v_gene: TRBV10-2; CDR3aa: CASSEGRLVNEQFF; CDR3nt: TGCGCCAGCAGCGAGGGCAGGTTAGTCAATGAGCAGTTCTTC
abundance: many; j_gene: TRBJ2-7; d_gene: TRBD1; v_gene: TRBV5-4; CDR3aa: CASSFPGGSYEQYF; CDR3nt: TGTGCCAGCAGCTTCCCAGGGGGCTCGTACGAGCAGTACTTC
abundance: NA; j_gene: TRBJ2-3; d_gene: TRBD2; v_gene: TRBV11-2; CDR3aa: CTSSTPGGRAGTLYF; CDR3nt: TGTACCAGCAGCACCCCGGGAGGGCGGGCAGGTACGCTGTATTTT
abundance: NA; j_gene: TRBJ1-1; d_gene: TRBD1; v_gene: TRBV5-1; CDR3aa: CANSYQDRDREAFF; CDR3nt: TGCGCCAACAGCTACCAGGACAGGGACAGGGAAGCCTTCTTT
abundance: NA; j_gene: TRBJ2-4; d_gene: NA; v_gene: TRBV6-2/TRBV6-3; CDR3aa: CASSYRLVGAKNIQYF; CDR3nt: TGTGCTAGCAGTTACAGACTAGTTGGGGCCAAAAACATTCAGTACTTC
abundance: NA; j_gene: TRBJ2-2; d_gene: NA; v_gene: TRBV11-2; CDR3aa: CTSSSGDSKTGELFF; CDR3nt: TGTACCAGCAGCTCGGGGGATTCGAAGACCGGGGAGCTGTTTTTT
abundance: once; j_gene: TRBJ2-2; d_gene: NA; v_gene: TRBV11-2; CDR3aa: CVSILTDTGELFF; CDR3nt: TGTGTCAGCATCCTGACGGACACCGGGGAGCTGTTTTTT
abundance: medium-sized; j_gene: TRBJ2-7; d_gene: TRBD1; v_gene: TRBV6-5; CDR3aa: CASSNFSGQVFRYEQYF; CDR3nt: TGTGCCAGCAGTAACTTTTCCGGACAGGTTTTCCGGTACGAGCAGTACTTC
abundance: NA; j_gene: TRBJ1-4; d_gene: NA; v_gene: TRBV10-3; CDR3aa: CAIKATTNEKLIF; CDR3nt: TGTGCCATCAAAGCAACAACTAATGAAAAACTGATTTTT
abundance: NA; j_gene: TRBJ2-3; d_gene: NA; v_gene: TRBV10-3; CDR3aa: CSSRLLATDMQYF; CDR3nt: TGTTCCTCGCGCCTTCTGGCGACAGATATGCAGTATTTT
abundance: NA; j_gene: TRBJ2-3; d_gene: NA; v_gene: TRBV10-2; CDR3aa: CASSERGEGAVTQYF; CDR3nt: TGCGCCAGCAGTGAGCGCGGGGAAGGCGCAGTTACGCAGTATTTT
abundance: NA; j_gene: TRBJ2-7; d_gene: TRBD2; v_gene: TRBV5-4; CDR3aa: CASSSPRLAGHEQYF; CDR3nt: TGTGCCAGCAGCTCGCCGCGACTAGCGGGGCACGAGCAGTACTTC
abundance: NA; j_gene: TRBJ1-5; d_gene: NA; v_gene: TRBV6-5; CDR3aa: CASSHSEGRDQPQHF; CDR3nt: TGTGCCAGCAGTCACTCGGAGGGCAGGGATCAGCCCCAGCATTTT
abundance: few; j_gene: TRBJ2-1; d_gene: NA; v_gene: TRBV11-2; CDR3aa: CASSLYLLVGEQFF; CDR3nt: TGTGCTAGCAGCTTATACCTGCTAGTTGGCGAGCAGTTCTTT
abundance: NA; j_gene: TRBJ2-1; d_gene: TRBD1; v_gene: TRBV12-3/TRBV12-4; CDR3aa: CANSLGGDTHEQFF; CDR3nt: TGTGCCAACAGTTTAGGGGGCGATACCCACGAGCAGTTCTTC
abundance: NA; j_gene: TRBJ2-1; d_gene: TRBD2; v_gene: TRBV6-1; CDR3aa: CASSGISGGSDGQFF; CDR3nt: TGTGCCAGCAGTGGAATCTCTGGCGGGAGTGATGGGCAGTTCTTC
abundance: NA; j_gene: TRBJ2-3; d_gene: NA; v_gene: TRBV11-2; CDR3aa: CASSPRETSSTDRQYF; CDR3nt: TGTGCCAGCAGCCCGAGGGAAACGTCGAGCACAGATAGGCAGTATTTT
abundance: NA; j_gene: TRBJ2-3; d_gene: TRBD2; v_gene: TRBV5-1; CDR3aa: CTSSSGAGDWGDTQYF; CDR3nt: TGCACCAGCAGCTCGGGAGCGGGGGATTGGGGAGATACGCAATATTTT
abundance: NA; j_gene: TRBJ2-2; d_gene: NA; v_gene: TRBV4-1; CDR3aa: CTSSPRGGLTITGELFF; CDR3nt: TGCACCAGCAGCCCCCGTGGCGGACTAACGATCACCGGGGAGCTGTTTTTT
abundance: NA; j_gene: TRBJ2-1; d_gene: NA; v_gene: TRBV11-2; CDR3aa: CASSLDGRFNGTLCNEHFF; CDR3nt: TGTGCCAGCAGCTTAGATGGGCGATTCAACGGGACCCTTTGCAATGAGCACTTCTTC
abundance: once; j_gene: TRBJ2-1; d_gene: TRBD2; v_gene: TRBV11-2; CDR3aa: CASSLDARLSGTLYNEQFF; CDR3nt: TGTGCCAGCAGCTTAGATGCGCGATTAAGCGGGACCCTATACAATGAGCAGTTCTTC
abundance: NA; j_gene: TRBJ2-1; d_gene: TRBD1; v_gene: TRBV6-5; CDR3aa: CACRLTGEGKQFF; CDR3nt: TGTGCCTGCAGACTTACAGGGGAAGGTAAGCAGTTCTTC
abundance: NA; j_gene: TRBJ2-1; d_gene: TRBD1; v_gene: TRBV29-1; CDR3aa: CIARTGSNEQFF; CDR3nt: TGCATTGCCCGGACAGGGAGCAATGAGCAGTTCTTC
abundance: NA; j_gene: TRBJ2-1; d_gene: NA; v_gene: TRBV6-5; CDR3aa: CANKKGLYNGQFF; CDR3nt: TGTGCCAACAAGAAGGGACTGTACAATGGGCAGTTCTTC
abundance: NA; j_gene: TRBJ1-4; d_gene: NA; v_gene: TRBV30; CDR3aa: CAWSRTENEKLIF; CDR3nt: TGTGCCTGGAGCAGAACGGAAAATGAGAAACTGATTTTT
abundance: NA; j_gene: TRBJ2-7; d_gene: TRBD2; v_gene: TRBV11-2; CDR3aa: CASSPISGRADEQYF; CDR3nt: TGTGCCAGCAGCCCGATAAGCGGGAGGGCCGACGAGCAGTACTTC
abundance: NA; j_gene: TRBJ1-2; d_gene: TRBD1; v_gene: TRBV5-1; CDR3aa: CVSSSPGGQGPSRRALDGYTF; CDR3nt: TGCGTCAGCAGTTCCCCTGGAGGACAGGGACCATCCCGCCGAGCACTCGATGGCTACACCTTC
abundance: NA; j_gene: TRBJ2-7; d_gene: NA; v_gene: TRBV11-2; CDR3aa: CASNLSSAITYEQYF; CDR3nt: TGTGCCAGTAACTTATCCTCGGCGATTACCTACGAGCAGTACTTC
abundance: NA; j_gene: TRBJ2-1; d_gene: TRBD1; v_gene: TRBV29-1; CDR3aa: CSVRTGGNRQFF; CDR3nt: TGCAGCGTCCGGACAGGGGGCAATAGGCAGTTCTTC
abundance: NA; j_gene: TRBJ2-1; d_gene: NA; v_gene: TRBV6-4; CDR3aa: CAGSERGSEDEQFF; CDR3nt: TGTGCCGGCAGTGAACGTGGGAGTGAGGATGAGCAGTTCTTC
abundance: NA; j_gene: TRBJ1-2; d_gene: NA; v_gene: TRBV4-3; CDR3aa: CASSQERDGAIYGYTF; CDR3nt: TGCGCCAGCAGCCAGGAAAGGGACGGAGCTATTTATGGCTACACCTTC
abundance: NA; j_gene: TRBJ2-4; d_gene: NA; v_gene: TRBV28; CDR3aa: CASTEQNIKYF; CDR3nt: TGTGCCAGCACCGAGCAAAACATTAAGTACTTC
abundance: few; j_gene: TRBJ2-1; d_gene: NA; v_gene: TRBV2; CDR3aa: CASSGGADELFF; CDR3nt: TGTGCCAGCAGTGGGGGGGCTGATGAGCTGTTCTTC
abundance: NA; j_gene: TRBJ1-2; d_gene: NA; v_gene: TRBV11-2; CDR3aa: CPSGLGANYSYTF; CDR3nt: TGTCCCAGCGGCTTAGGAGCTAACTATAGCTACACCTTC
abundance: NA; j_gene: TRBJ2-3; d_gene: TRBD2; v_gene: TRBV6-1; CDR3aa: CVSGAGGLSATDTQYF; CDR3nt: TGTGTCAGCGGCGCGGGGGGGCTTTCAGCTACGGATACGCAGTATTTT
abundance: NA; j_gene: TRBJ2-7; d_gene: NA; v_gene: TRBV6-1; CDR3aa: CASSESGWWHGPYEQYF; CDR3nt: TGTGCCAGCAGTGAATCCGGCTGGTGGCATGGTCCCTACGAACAGTACTTC
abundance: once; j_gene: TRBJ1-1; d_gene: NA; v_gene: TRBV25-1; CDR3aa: CAIRGQMNIEAFF; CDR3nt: TGTGCCATCAGAGGACAGATGAACATTGAAGCTTTCTTT
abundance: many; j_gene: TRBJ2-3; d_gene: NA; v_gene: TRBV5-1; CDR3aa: CASSLDLGTDTQYF; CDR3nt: TGCGCCAGCAGCTTGGACTTGGGCACAGATACGCAGTATTTT
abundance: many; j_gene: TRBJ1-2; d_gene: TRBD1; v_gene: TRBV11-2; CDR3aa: CASTQGGGGGYTF; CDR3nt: TGTGCCAGCACTCAGGGGGGGGGTGGAGGCTACACCTTC
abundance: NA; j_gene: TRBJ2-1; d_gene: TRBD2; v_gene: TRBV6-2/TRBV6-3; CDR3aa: CASNTNPSGRLWGEQSF; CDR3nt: TGTGCCAGCAATACTAACCCAAGCGGGAGGCTCTGGGGTGAGCAGTCCTTC
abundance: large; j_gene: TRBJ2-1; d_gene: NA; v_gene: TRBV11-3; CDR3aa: CASSLGPVNEQFF; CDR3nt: TGTGCCAGCAGCTTAGGGCCTGTGAATGAGCAGTTCTTC
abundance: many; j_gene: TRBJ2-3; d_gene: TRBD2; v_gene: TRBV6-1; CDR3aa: CAISSGPGADTQYF; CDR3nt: TGTGCCATATCTAGCGGACCGGGCGCAGATACGCAGTATTTT
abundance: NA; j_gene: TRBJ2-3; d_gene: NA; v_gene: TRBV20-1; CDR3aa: CSASFRGTDTQYF; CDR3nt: TGCAGTGCTAGTTTTAGGGGCACAGATACACAGTATTTT
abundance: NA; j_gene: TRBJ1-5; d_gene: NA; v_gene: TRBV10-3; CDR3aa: CTISESAGQARQPQHF; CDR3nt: TGTACCATCAGTGAGTCGGCTGGTCAGGCGAGGCAGCCCCAGCATTTT
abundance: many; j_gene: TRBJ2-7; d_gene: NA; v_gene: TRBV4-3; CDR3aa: CASSQDRIPTYEQYF; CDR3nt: TGCGCCAGCAGCCAAGACAGGATCCCAACCTACGAGCAGTACTTC
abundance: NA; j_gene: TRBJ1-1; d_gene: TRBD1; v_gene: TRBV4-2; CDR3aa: CTSNHEYGQGFWTEAFF; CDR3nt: TGTACCAGCAACCATGAGTACGGACAGGGTTTTTGGACTGAAGCTTTCTTT